The 21 T cell receptor beta chains below all came from one sample that was sequenced in a study of T-cell memory formation after mild COVID-19. TCRdb re-analysed the 5' RACE reads in MiXCR, keeping a single row per CDR3 protein. The table shows 140,000 to 150,000 distinct CDR3 sequences, with 20% to 25% occurring only once. The specimen sequenced was PBMCs or a T cell subset sorted from them (not recorded which). These receptors all come from an adult woman who had mild COVID-19 (a few samples of this study predate the infection). Cell type and time point are not known.

The V gene is TRBV5-5, the J gene TRBJ1-2; tentatively, D is TRBD1 (5 bases). Trimming removed 0 bases at V and 6 bases at J, with 12 bases between. The V gene's germline CDR1 is SGHKS and CDR2 YYEKEE (reference sequence). The CDR3 sequence is 14 residues long. The CDR3 loop reads CASSLGRGRDGYTF. The CDR3 nucleotides are TGTGCCAGCAGCTTGGGGCGGGGACGAGATGGCTACACCTTC.

The chain has TRBV14 and TRBJ2-3, with D possibly TRBD2 on 5 matching bases. Germline V CDR1 and CDR2: SGHDN, FVKESK. V lost 2 bases and J 0 bases, leaving 9 bases between the germline ends. This CDR3 has 15 amino acids. The CDR3 DNA follows: TGTGCCAGCAGCCAATGGGAGACTAGCACAGATACGCAGTATTTT. Residues: CASSQWETSTDTQYF.

The chain couples TRBV27 to TRBJ2-1; D remains ambiguous. CDR1 is MNHEY, CDR2 SMNVEV, per germline (reference sequence). The CDR3 covers 13 residues. Trimming cost V 6 bases and J 0 bases, with 6 bases left between them. CDR3 DNA: TGTGCCAGCAGGCCGAGCTCCTACAATGAGCAGTTCTTC. As protein: CASRPSSYNEQFF.

This chain joins TRBV5-6 and TRBJ1-6; D call uncertain. The CDR3 loop spans 12 amino acids. Trimming removed 2 bases at V and 6 bases at J, with 3 bases between. Per germline, CDR1 SGHDT and CDR2 YYEEEE. The CDR3 DNA reads TGTGCCAGCAGCTTCCCTAATTCACCCCTCCACTTT. The encoded protein is CASSFPNSPLHF.

The V gene is TRBV7-2, the J gene TRBJ2-7; either TRBD1 or TRBD2 may fit D (6 bases each). The CDR3 covers 13 residues. Per the germline V gene, CDR1 is SGHTA and CDR2 is FQGNSA. V dropped 5 bases and J dropped 6 bases, with 14 bases sitting between them. In DNA, the CDR3 is TGTGCCAGCAGCCCAAACAGGGACTTCGAGCAGTACTTC. Its protein is CASSPNRDFEQYF.

This clonotype was counted a few times. The chain is built from TRBV7-9 and TRBJ1-1; 7 bases agree with TRBD1. Germline V gene data show CDR1 as SEHNR and CDR2 as FQNEAQ (reference sequence). V was pared by 2 bases and J by 8 bases, with 23 bases of the junction left unmatched. The CDR3 spans 19 residues. The CDR3 DNA follows: TGTGCCAGCAGCTTAATGGACAGTGTAGGGGGCTTCTATGTTCGGGAAGCTTTCTTT. Amino acid sequence: CASSLMDSVGGFYVREAFF.

The V call is TRBV12-3 or TRBV12-4, the J call TRBJ2-1; tentatively, D is TRBD1 (6 bases). This CDR3 spans 14 amino acids. V was pared by 7 bases and J by 2 bases, with 12 bases between. The CDR3: CASIQGTPYNEQFF. The CDR3 DNA reads as TGTGCCAGCATCCAGGGGACGCCCTACAATGAGCAGTTCTTC.

This clonotype was counted between two and nine times. The J gene is TRBJ2-1, the V gene TRBV20-1, with TRBD2 identical over 9 bases. Germline-derived CDR1 and CDR2 are DFQATT and SNEGSKA (reference sequence). The CDR3 has 14 amino acids. Losses at the gene ends were 6 bases for V and 6 bases for J; bases not matched to a gene: 9. CDR3 DNA: TGCAGTGCCGAAATAGCGGGAGAACGCAATGAGCAGTTCTTC. Protein sequence: CSAEIAGERNEQFF.

The chain carries TRBV6-5 and TRBJ2-1, with D maybe TRBD2 (6 bases). Trimming removed 6 bases from V and 9 bases from J, with 18 bases in between. The germline V gene has CDR1 MNHEY and CDR2 SVGAGI. The CDR3 extends over 14 amino acids. CDR3 DNA sequence: TGTGCCAGCAGCAACGGGGGAGGAATCGGTGAGCAGTTCTTC. It encodes CASSNGGGIGEQFF.

This sequence joins TRBV23-1 and TRBJ2-4; a weak D match, TRBD1 (5 bases). TRBV23-1 falls under the ORF class, with uncertain function. The CDR3 has 15 residues. V was shortened by 3 bases and J by 2 bases, with 11 bases between the two germline ends. CDR3 nucleotide sequence: TGCGCCAGCAGTCAGGCAGGGCTTTCCAAAAACATTCAGTACTTC. It codes for CASSQAGLSKNIQYF.

This clonotype came up a few times. The chain joins TRBV7-9 to TRBJ2-1; D is uncertain. This CDR3 region has 11 residues. The germline gives CDR1 SEHNR, CDR2 FQNEAQ (reference sequence). V shed 8 bases and J shed 7 bases, with 9 bases lying between them. The CDR3 sequence is CASGVGNEQFF. The CDR3 DNA is TGTGCCAGCGGGGTCGGGAATGAGCAGTTCTTC.

J is TRBJ1-3 and V is TRBV13; no reliable D call. Germline CDR1 reads PRHDT; CDR2 reads FYEKMQ (reference sequence). CDR3 length: 16 amino acids. V was trimmed by 5 bases and J by 0 bases, leaving 14 bases between them. The CDR3: CASSATGPHSGNTIYF. The CDR3 nucleotides read TGTGCCAGCAGCGCTACCGGGCCCCACTCTGGAAACACCATATATTTT.

This sequence joins TRBV7-9 and TRBJ1-6, with D unresolved. V lost 1 base and J lost 11, with 12 bases in between. The germline CDR1 and CDR2 sequences are SEHNR and FQNEAQ (reference sequence). This CDR3 is 14 amino acids long. The DNA of the CDR3 is TGTGCCAGCAGCTTAGAGGGCCACAAGGCACCCCTCCACTTT. Protein sequence: CASSLEGHKAPLHF.

In its sample, this clonotype was seen a few times. The rearrangement joins TRBV4-2 to TRBJ2-3; TRBD2 matches 8 bases. Germline loops: CDR1 LGHNA, CDR2 YNFKEQ. This CDR3 has 16 amino acids. After removal of 4 bases from V and 5 bases from J, the junction contained 11 bases not matched to a gene. CDR3 in DNA: TGTGCCAGCAGCCCAGGACTAGCTCGGGCGGAAGATACGCAGTATTTT. As protein: CASSPGLARAEDTQYF.

This clonotype was seen ten or more times. The rearrangement uses TRBV11-2 and TRBJ2-7; D is uncertain. Germline V gene sequence: CDR1 SGHAT, CDR2 FQNNGV. This CDR3 spans 11 amino acids. Trimming stripped 2 bases from V and 6 bases from J, with 5 bases between. The CDR3 coding sequence is TGTGCCAGCAGCTTATGGGGCGAGCAGTACTTC. This codes for CASSLWGEQYF.

The chain carries TRBV5-1 and TRBJ1-1; D may be TRBD1 (6 bases). This CDR3 is built from 14 residues. Germline V gene data show CDR1 as SGHRS and CDR2 as YFSETQ. V was cut by 4 bases and J by 5 bases, with 15 bases left in between. CDR3 region: CASSLGAGQTEAFF. The CDR3 bases are TGCGCCAGCAGCCTGGGGGCAGGGCAGACTGAAGCTTTCTTT.

This clonotype was seen a few times. This chain connects TRBV3-1 to TRBJ2-5; 9 bases are shared with TRBD2. This CDR3 region has 15 residues. Looked up from germline, CDR1 is LGHDT and CDR2 is YNNKEL (reference sequence). The junction had 8 bases not matched to a gene; V was cut back by 5 bases and J by 4 bases. In DNA, the CDR3 is TGTGCCAGCAGCACCACCGGGACTAGCCCAGAGACCCAGTACTTC. Translating it yields CASSTTGTSPETQYF.

There are a few counts of this clonotype. This chain links TRBV12-3 or TRBV12-4 with TRBJ2-3; D unresolved. V gave up 3 bases and J gave up 2 bases, with 9 bases separating them. This CDR3 is 14 amino acids long. The CDR3 region has the DNA TGTGCCAGCAGTTTTGAGGCAGCCACAGATACGCAGTATTTT. The encoded protein is CASSFEAATDTQYF.

This clonotype was counted a few times. This chain links TRBV4-2 with TRBJ2-7; 8 bases map to TRBD2. Germline V lookup: CDR1 LGHNA, CDR2 YNFKEQ. V gave up 0 bases and J gave up 4 bases; unmatched junction bases: 11. The CDR3 runs to 17 residues. CDR3: CASSQDKSGRATYEQYF. CDR3 nucleotides: TGTGCCAGCAGCCAAGATAAAAGCGGGAGAGCGACATACGAGCAGTACTTC.

The chain is built from TRBV7-9 and TRBJ2-7; 8 positions agree with TRBD2. The CDR3 totals 14 residues. The V segment lost 3 bases and the J segment 5 bases; nucleotides outside the gene matches: 6. Germline CDR1 reads SEHNR; CDR2 reads FQNEAQ (reference sequence). DNA of the CDR3: TGTGCCAGCAGCTTTCCCGGGAGGGTAAACGAGCAGTACTTC. It is translated as CASSFPGRVNEQYF.

This clonotype appeared a few times. The rearrangement joins TRBV2 to TRBJ2-7; 10 nucleotides agree with TRBD1. CDR3 length: 13 amino acids. Germline trimming cut 9 bases from V and 5 bases from J; bases unmatched to any gene: 7. The germline V gene has CDR1 SNHLY and CDR2 FYNNEI. The CDR3 protein is CASWTGGIHEQYF. Written as DNA, the CDR3 is TGTGCCAGTTGGACAGGGGGTATCCACGAGCAGTACTTC.